This T cell receptor beta chain appears in the sequencing data of a study of OX40 agonist ivuxolimab in advanced cancers. Generated by immunoSEQ multiplex PCR, the TCRdb table keeps only in-frame clones and is missing some. The table includes 60,000 to 70,000 clones, about nine tenths detected once. The study's findings and limits: Among T cells, CD8+ cells averaged more expanded clones than CD4+ cells. Clonal expansion in partial responders at 0.1-3.0 mg/kg ranked among the lowest.

For this clone: Its antigen is unknown.

V was clipped by 3 bases and J by 2 bases, with 11 bases between them. Per the germline V gene, CDR1 is SGHTA and CDR2 is FQGNSA. This CDR3 comprises 16 residues. This chain uses TRBV7-2 with TRBJ2-6; D is unclear. The input for sequencing was CD4+ or CD8+ T cells sorted from blood, taken in a trial of the OX40 agonist ivuxolimab. This sequence originates from an adult with an advanced solid tumor such as melanoma, head and neck, liver or kidney cancer. CDR3 protein: CASSLKKGAGANVLTF. CDR3 in DNA: TGTGCCAGCAGCTTGAAAAAGGGCGCTGGGGCCAACGTCCTGACTTTC.